This record looks at one TCR beta chain sequence and its context. Method: immunoSEQ multiplex PCR; TCRdb's copy keeps in-frame clones and lacks some. The table shows some 89,000 clones, with 90% occurring only once. J was trimmed by 6 bases and V by 5 bases; bases with no gene match: 7. The CDR3 contains 13 residues. From germline, CDR1 is SGHVS and CDR2 FQNEAQ. The data were taken from a study of T cell responses to AZD1222 COVID-19 vaccine. This chain links TRBV7-8 with TRBJ2-7; TRBD1 agrees at 7 bases. The receptor was derived from an adult in good health. The sequences come from peripheral blood, collected on day 0 of AZD1222 vaccination. The DNA for the CDR3 is TGTGCCAGCAGCGGGACAGTGTCTGGCGAGCAGTACTTC. Residues: CASSGTVSGEQYF.